The rows below give T cell receptor beta chains drawn from one sample of a study of STAT3 mutations in large granular lymphocyte leukemia. Data came from immunoSEQ multiplex PCR; TCRdb stores just in-frame clones and leaves some out. The sample has tens of thousands of clones; approximately 90% are singletons. Sequences were obtained from PBMCs. The receptor source for this set is a human donor with T large granular lymphocyte leukemia. Some clones in this sample may be carry-over from other donors' samples. CDR3s include the opening cysteine and the closing phenylalanine or tryptophan. A D gene is named only where the DNA matches it firmly. Only some rows state a clone size, as once, few, many or a class for expanded clones.

>NA|NA|TRBJ2-5|TRBV5-1
CASSLVETQYF
TGCGCCAGCAGCTTGGTAGAGACCCAGTACTTC
>NA|NA|TRBJ2-5|TRBV11-2
CASSLVRGETQYF
TGTGCCAGCAGCTTAGTAAGGGGAGAGACCCAGTACTTC
>NA|NA|TRBJ2-3|TRBV4-2
CASSQVTRGAGPHTDTQYF
TGTGCCAGCAGCCAAGTAACCCGAGGGGCAGGGCCACACACAGATACGCAGTATTTT
>NA|NA|TRBJ1-6|TRBV7-9
CASSFKGNWDSPLHF
TGTGCCAGCAGCTTTAAGGGGAATTGGGATTCACCCCTCCACTTT
>NA|NA|TRBJ1-2|TRBV5-5
CASSLGAGIIGYTF
TGTGCCAGCAGCTTGGGGGCAGGGATTATTGGCTACACCTTC
>NA|NA|TRBJ2-7|TRBV15
CATSRGEGLDRSYEQYF
TGTGCCACCAGCAGAGGTGAAGGGCTGGACAGATCCTACGAGCAGTACTTC
>NA|NA|TRBJ1-1|TRBV2
CASSGQLPEAFF
TGTGCCAGCAGCGGACAGTTGCCTGAAGCTTTCTTT
>NA|NA|TRBJ1-6|TRBV4-1
CASSQPQGVNSPLHF
TGCGCCAGCAGCCAACCCCAGGGAGTAAATTCACCCCTCCACTTT
>NA|once|TRBJ1-1|TRBV15
CATSGFGTLNTEAFF
TGTGCCACCAGCGGTTTTGGGACATTGAACACTGAAGCTTTCTTT
>NA|few|TRBJ1-4|TRBV29-1
CSVSTVASEKLFF
TGCAGCGTTAGTACAGTAGCGAGTGAAAAACTGTTTTTT
>TRBD2|few|TRBJ2-1|TRBV27
CASSKGLAEQFF
TGTGCCAGCAGTAAGGGACTAGCGGAGCAGTTCTTC
>TRBD1|NA|TRBJ2-1|TRBV30
CAWSLTGGSYNEQFF
TGTGCCTGGAGCCTCACAGGGGGCTCCTACAATGAGCAGTTCTTC
>TRBD1|NA|TRBJ1-6|TRBV28
CASSLTGGDNSPLHF
TGTGCCAGCAGTTTGACAGGGGGCGATAATTCACCCCTCCACTTT
>NA|NA|TRBJ1-5|TRBV7-2
CASSLVGSNQPQHF
TGTGCCAGCAGCTTAGTAGGTAGCAATCAGCCCCAGCATTTT
>NA|NA|TRBJ2-7|TRBV5-4
CASSKQGLGEDEQYF
TGTGCCAGCAGCAAACAGGGCCTTGGGGAGGATGAGCAGTACTTC
>NA|NA|TRBJ1-5|TRBV4-1
CASSQEVGGFGQPQHF
TGCGCCAGCAGCCAAGAAGTGGGAGGGTTCGGGCAGCCCCAGCATTTT
>NA|NA|TRBJ1-6|TRBV6-1
CASSDLRGGPRYSPLHF
TGTGCCAGCAGTGACCTGCGAGGAGGTCCGAGGTATTCACCCCTCCACTTT
>NA|NA|TRBJ2-2|TRBV5-4
CASSMWGTGELFF
TGTGCCAGCAGCATGTGGGGCACCGGGGAGCTGTTTTTT
>NA|NA|TRBJ1-5|TRBV6-1
CASSEGAPYSNQPQHF
TGTGCCAGCAGTGAAGGGGCACCGTATAGCAATCAGCCCCAGCATTTT
>TRBD2|NA|TRBJ2-5|TRBV4-1
CASSQKGGDETQYF
TGCGCCAGCAGCCAGAAGGGAGGGGACGAGACCCAGTACTTC
>NA|NA|TRBJ1-2|TRBV28
CASSPRPVGYGYTF
TGTGCCAGCAGTCCGCGGCCAGTGGGTTATGGCTACACCTTC
>NA|NA|TRBJ1-5|TRBV6-1
CASSPLPNQPQHF
TGTGCCAGCAGTCCCCTTCCAAATCAGCCCCAGCATTTT
>TRBD1|NA|TRBJ2-1|TRBV5-1
CASSLEGQGSNEQFF
TGCGCCAGCAGCTTGGAGGGACAGGGGAGCAATGAGCAGTTCTTC
>NA|NA|TRBJ1-1|TRBV30
CAWIIRGSHDEAFF
TGTGCCTGGATTATTCGAGGGTCACACGATGAAGCTTTCTTT
>TRBD1|NA|TRBJ2-7|TRBV30
CAWKGQGIFHEQYF
TGTGCCTGGAAGGGACAGGGAATCTTCCACGAGCAGTACTTC
>NA|NA|TRBJ1-1|TRBV5-1
CASSLTPGGTEAFF
TGCGCCAGCAGCTTAACCCCCGGGGGCACTGAAGCTTTCTTT
>NA|NA|TRBJ1-6|TRBV28
CVSGDRNNSPLHF
TGTGTCAGCGGCGACAGGAATAATTCACCCCTCCACTTT
>NA|NA|TRBJ1-2|TRBV10-3
CAISQTARDYGYTF
TGTGCCATCAGTCAGACCGCCCGGGACTATGGCTACACCTTC
>NA|NA|TRBJ1-5|TRBV9
CASSKDSRQPQHF
TGTGCCAGCAGCAAGGACAGTAGACAGCCCCAGCATTTT
>NA|NA|TRBJ2-7|TRBV10-3
CATQTPSSPIYEQYF
TGTGCCACCCAGACCCCTAGCAGTCCTATCTACGAGCAGTACTTC
>TRBD1|NA|TRBJ1-6|TRBV9
CASSATQGVDSPLHF
TGTGCCAGCAGCGCCACACAGGGGGTGGATTCACCCCTCCACTTT